Listed below are T cell receptor beta chains from one sample, sequenced in a study of cytomegalovirus exposure and HLA in healthy donors. Profiling relied on immunoSEQ multiplex PCR, and the TCRdb table lists in-frame clones only, not all of them. This sample has about 130,000 clones, with 70% to 80% found just once. The sequenced sample consisted of PBMCs. The receptor set was obtained from a man aged 50-60 years in good health and CMV-seronegative. The CDR3 runs from the conserved cysteine through the conserved F or W.

v_gene: TRBV27; j_gene: TRBJ1-5; CDR3aa: CASRSTGLEQPQHF
v_gene: TRBV13; j_gene: TRBJ2-7; CDR3aa: CASSPLAGKQYF
v_gene: TRBV7-9; j_gene: TRBJ2-2; CDR3aa: CASSFGGELFF
v_gene: TRBV7-9; j_gene: TRBJ1-1; CDR3aa: CASSSVDTRVFF
v_gene: TRBV18; j_gene: TRBJ1-1; CDR3aa: CASSPGQGRNTEAFF
v_gene: TRBV6-5; j_gene: TRBJ2-5; CDR3aa: CASSADYLQQYF
v_gene: TRBV2; j_gene: TRBJ2-5; CDR3aa: CASSEAGGLVTQYF
v_gene: TRBV29-1; j_gene: TRBJ2-4; CDR3aa: CSVGTPTKNIQYF
v_gene: TRBV4-3; j_gene: TRBJ1-2; CDR3aa: CASSQDIARSYGYTF
v_gene: TRBV18; j_gene: TRBJ2-1; CDR3aa: CASSPRLDSSYNEQFF
v_gene: TRBV5-4; j_gene: TRBJ2-5; CDR3aa: CASSDQSGRGWGETQYF
v_gene: TRBV6-6; j_gene: TRBJ2-2; CDR3aa: CASSYSRIANTGELFF
v_gene: TRBV11-2; j_gene: TRBJ1-3; CDR3aa: CASSKTGATGNTIYF
v_gene: TRBV4-2; j_gene: TRBJ1-2; CDR3aa: CASSQARQANYGYTF
v_gene: TRBV11-1; j_gene: TRBJ2-3; CDR3aa: CASSALAEDTDTQYF
v_gene: TRBV7-2; j_gene: TRBJ2-1; CDR3aa: CASSLRRETIEQFF
v_gene: TRBV29-1; j_gene: TRBJ2-4; CDR3aa: CSVDYGTGGTKNIQYF
v_gene: TRBV2; j_gene: NA; CDR3aa: CASTGQTYEQYF
v_gene: TRBV6-6; j_gene: TRBJ1-5; CDR3aa: CASSYGGQGNQPQHF
v_gene: TRBV2; j_gene: TRBJ2-3; CDR3aa: CASRAGTSGRNRADTQYF
v_gene: TRBV19; j_gene: TRBJ2-7; CDR3aa: CASWARTGLVVEQYF
v_gene: TRBV18; j_gene: TRBJ2-5; CDR3aa: CASSVRTGETQYF
v_gene: TRBV28; j_gene: TRBJ2-5; CDR3aa: CASSSGLAGVVETQYF
v_gene: TRBV5-1; j_gene: TRBJ2-7; CDR3aa: CASSLEPGRSREQYF
v_gene: TRBV7-8; j_gene: TRBJ1-1; CDR3aa: CASSLAGGRAYNTEAFF
v_gene: TRBV19; j_gene: TRBJ1-4; CDR3aa: CASSMVQGTNEKLFF
v_gene: TRBV7-9; j_gene: TRBJ2-7; CDR3aa: CASSDTRRDYYEQYF